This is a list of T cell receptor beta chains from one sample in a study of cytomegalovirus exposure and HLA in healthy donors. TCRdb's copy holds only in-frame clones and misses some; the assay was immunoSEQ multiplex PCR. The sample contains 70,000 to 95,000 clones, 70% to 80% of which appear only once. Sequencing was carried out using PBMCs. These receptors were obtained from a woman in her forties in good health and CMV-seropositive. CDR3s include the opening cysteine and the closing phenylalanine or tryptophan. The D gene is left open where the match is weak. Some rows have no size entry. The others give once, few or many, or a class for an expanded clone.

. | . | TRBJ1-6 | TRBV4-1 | TGCGCCAGCAGCCAAGACGGGGGACGCCGGATTTATTCACCCCTCCACTTT | CASSQDGGRRIYSPLHF
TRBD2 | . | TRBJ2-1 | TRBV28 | TGTGCCAGCAGTTTTGGACTAGCCCTCAATGAGCAGTTCTTC | CASSFGLALNEQFF
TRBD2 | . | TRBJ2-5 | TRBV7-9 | TGTGCCAGCAAGGGACTAGCGTATCAAGAGACCCAGTACTTC | CASKGLAYQETQYF
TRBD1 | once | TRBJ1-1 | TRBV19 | TGTGCCAGTAGTATGGACAGGGGGCTAGACACTGAAGCTTTCTTT | CASSMDRGLDTEAFF
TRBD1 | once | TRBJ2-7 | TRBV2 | TGTGCCAGCACGGGACAGGGGAGGTACGAGCAGTACTTC | CASTGQGRYEQYF
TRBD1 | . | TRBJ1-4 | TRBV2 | TGTGCCAGCAGTGTCTACAGGGGAGGAATTTCAACTAATGAAAAACTGTTTTTT | CASSVYRGGISTNEKLFF
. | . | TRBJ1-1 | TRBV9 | TGTGCCAGCAGCGTAGTGGAGAGTGGTGAAGCTTTCTTT | CASSVVESGEAFF
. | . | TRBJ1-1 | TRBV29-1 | TGCAGCGTTTCCGGCAGGCTGTCCACTGAAGCTTTCTTT | CSVSGRLSTEAFF
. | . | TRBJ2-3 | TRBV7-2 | TGTGCCAGCAGCTTAGAAGGGGGGGAACCCACAGATACGCAGTATTTT | CASSLEGGEPTDTQYF
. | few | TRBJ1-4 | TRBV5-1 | TGCGCCAGCAGCCCTGTGGAGGGGAACGAAAAACTGTTTTTT | CASSPVEGNEKLFF
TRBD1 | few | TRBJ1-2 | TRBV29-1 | TGCAGCGTTGACGACAGGGTGGACTATGGCTACACCTTC | CSVDDRVDYGYTF
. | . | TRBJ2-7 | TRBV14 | TGTGCCAGCAGCCAAGATCTTGGCAGGCCCTACGAGCAGTACTTC | CASSQDLGRPYEQYF
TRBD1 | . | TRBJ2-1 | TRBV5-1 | TGCGCCAGCACCCCCGGGACAGGGTGGAATGAGCAGTTCTTC | CASTPGTGWNEQFF
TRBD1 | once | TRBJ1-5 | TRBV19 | TGTGCCAGTAGTACCCGCCGACAGGGGGCACAGCCCCAGCATTTT | CASSTRRQGAQPQHF
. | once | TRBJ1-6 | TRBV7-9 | TGTGCCAGCAGCCCCTTGGGTCAGGGGCTTGGAGATAATTCACCCCTCCACTTT | CASSPLGQGLGDNSPLHF
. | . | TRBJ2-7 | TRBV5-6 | TGTGCCAGCAGCTTGACAGGGTACGAGCAGTACTTC | CASSLTGYEQYF
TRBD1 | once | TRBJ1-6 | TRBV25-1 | TGTGCCAGCAGTGAATGGAGGACAGGGGATTCACCCCTCCACTTT | CASSEWRTGDSPLHF
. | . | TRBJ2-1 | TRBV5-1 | TGCGCCAGCAGCCCCCCGGGAAATGAGCAGTTCTTC | CASSPPGNEQFF
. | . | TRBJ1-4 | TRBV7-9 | TGTGCCAGCAGCCCCCGGCAGGGTGCAACTAATGAAAAACTGTTTTTT | CASSPRQGATNEKLFF
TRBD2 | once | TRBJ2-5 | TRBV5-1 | TGCGCCAGCAGCTTGGGACTAGCGGGGGGAGAGACCCAGTACTTC | CASSLGLAGGETQYF
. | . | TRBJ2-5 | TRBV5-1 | TGCGCCAGCAGCTTGGGGACAATATTAGAGACCCAGTACTTC | CASSLGTILETQYF
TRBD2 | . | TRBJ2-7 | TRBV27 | TGTGCCAGCACCCCCCAGCGGGGAAAAGGCTACGAGCAGTACTTC | CASTPQRGKGYEQYF
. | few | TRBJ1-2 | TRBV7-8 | TGTGCCAGCAGCTTAGCGCGAAGTTTTCGTGGCTACACCTTC | CASSLARSFRGYTF
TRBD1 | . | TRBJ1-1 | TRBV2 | TGTGCCAGTTCCCTTAGGGGTAGGGGGCGTACTGAAGCTTTCTTT | CASSLRGRGRTEAFF
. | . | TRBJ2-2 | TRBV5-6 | TGTGCCAGCATTGGAGGGTCCGGGGAGCTGTTTTTT | CASIGGSGELFF
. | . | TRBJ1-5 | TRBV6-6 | TGTGCCAGCAGTTACCGACAGCATTATCAGCCCCAGCATTTT | CASSYRQHYQPQHF
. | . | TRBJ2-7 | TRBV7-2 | TGTGCCAGCAGCTTGGGGGGACAGAGATACGAGCAGTACTTC | CASSLGGQRYEQYF
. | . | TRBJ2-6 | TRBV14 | TGTGCCAGCAGCTTACAGGGAGTTTATGGGGCCAACGTCCTGACTTTC | CASSLQGVYGANVLTF
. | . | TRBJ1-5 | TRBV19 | TGTGCCAGTAGTATAGTGGGGCTCGGGCAGCCCCAGCATTTT | CASSIVGLGQPQHF
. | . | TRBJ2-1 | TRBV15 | TGTGCCACCAGCAGAGATAGGGACACGTACAATGAGCAGTTCTTC | CATSRDRDTYNEQFF
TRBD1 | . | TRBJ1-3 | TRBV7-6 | TGTGCCAGCAGCTCAAACAGGGGCTCTGGAAACACCATATATTTT | CASSSNRGSGNTIYF
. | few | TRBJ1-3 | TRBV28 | TGTGCCAGCAGCCCCGGGGGGGCTCGCGAAAACACCATATATTTT | CASSPGGARENTIYF